These 31 T cell receptor beta chains share one sample of origin, sequenced in a study of CD8 T cells in ankylosing spondylitis (dated by TCRdb to about 2017). Here is what the overall study found, with its caveats: Blood from ankylosing spondylitis patients appeared to be characterized by a TCR beta motif composed of under ten highly homologous amino acid variants.

These receptors' targets are unknown. Libraries came from 5' RACE. For sequencing, an Illumina HiSeq 2500 was employed. TCRdb handled the public reads itself, with Q25 trimming in fastp and clone calling in MiXCR, and kept productive beta chains. Every CDR3 protein is listed once, alongside the most common genes and DNA of its rows. In all, the sample holds about 220,000 distinct CDR3 sequences, and approximately 16% of those were seen once. The ten most abundant clones make up about 44% of the sample. Sequenced: blood, either unsorted or a sorted T cell fraction (not recorded which). The source of these receptors is a male donor with ankylosing spondylitis.

This chain uses TRBV30 with TRBJ1-1; a possible D gene is TRBD1 (6 bases). The germline V gene has CDR1 GTSNPN and CDR2 SVGIG (reference sequence). The CDR3 covers 11 residues. V lost 7 bases and J lost 5, with 11 bases in between. The CDR3 bases are TGTGCCTACAGGGTTGGGACTGAAGCTTTCTTT. This translates into CAYRVGTEAFF.

This rearrangement joins TRBV12-3 or TRBV12-4 to TRBJ1-5; unclear D gene. V was trimmed by 5 bases and J by 0 bases, leaving 8 bases between them. The CDR3 sequence is 14 residues long. The CDR3 spells CASSQAYSNQPQHF. The CDR3 nucleotides are TGTGCCAGCAGTCAGGCTTATAGCAATCAGCCCCAGCATTTT.

This clonotype came up a few times. The V call is TRBV29-1, the J call TRBJ1-3; TRBD1 might be the D (5 bases). The CDR3 is 16 amino acids. In germline, CDR1 is SQVTM, CDR2 ANQGSEA. Trimming left V 7 bases short and J 0 bases short, with 19 bases between. The CDR3 coding sequence is TGCAGCGCACTGGTTGCCGGGGCGGGCTCTGGAAACACCATATATTTT. This gives the protein CSALVAGAGSGNTIYF. The variable domain in full, completed from reference TRBV29-1 and TRBJ1-3, reads SAVISQKPSRDICQRGTSLTIQCQVDSQVTMMFWYRQQPGQSLTLIATANQGSEATYESGFVIDKFPISRPNLTFSTLTVSNMSPEDSSIYLCSALVAGAGSGNTIYFGEGSWLTVV.

The chain employs TRBV11-2 and TRBJ2-2; maybe TRBD2 (7 bases). The V and J ends lost 5 bases and 6 bases respectively, with 16 bases between them. Germline CDR1 reads SGHAT; CDR2 reads FQNNGV. The CDR3 contains 15 residues. DNA of the CDR3: TGTGCCAGCAGCCCCTCGGGGGGCGCTTCCGGGGAGCTGTTTTTT. This translates into CASSPSGGASGELFF.

The chain uses TRBV7-6 and TRBJ1-4; maybe TRBD1 (5 bases). Trimming took off 1 base at V and 12 bases at J, with 15 bases between the two ends. Germline V gene lookup returns CDR1 SGHVS and CDR2 FNYEAQ. The CDR3 has 14 amino acids. The DNA for the CDR3 is TGTGCCAGCAGCTTAGGGGGCTCGGGACCCGAACTGTTTTTT. Translated, it gives CASSLGGSGPELFF.

J is TRBJ1-2 and V is TRBV29-1; D ambiguous. V lost 2 bases to trimming and J lost 8 bases, with 12 bases between them. The CDR3 covers 12 residues. CDR1 SQVTM and CDR2 ANQGSEA come from the germline V gene. The CDR3 sequence is CSVESLRVGYTF. DNA of the CDR3: TGCAGCGTTGAAAGTCTGCGAGTCGGCTACACCTTC.

This clonotype was counted between two and nine times. The chain combines TRBV11-2 with TRBJ1-3; D gene unclear. Germline V gene data show CDR1 as SGHAT and CDR2 as FQNNGV. The CDR3 has 17 amino acids. V dropped 0 bases and J dropped 0 bases, with 12 bases sitting between them. CDR3 nucleotides: TGTGCCAGCAGCTTAGATCCGGGGATCGGCTCTGGAAACACCATATATTTT. The encoded protein is CASSLDPGIGSGNTIYF.

The V and J genes are TRBV6-1 and TRBJ2-3; 7 bases line up with TRBD2. CDR3 size: 15 residues. In germline, CDR1 is MNHNS, CDR2 SASEGT. Losses at the gene ends were 6 bases for V and 0 bases for J; bases not matched to a gene: 6. This CDR3 reads CASSLWEGSTDTQYF. DNA for the CDR3: TGTGCCAGCAGCCTTTGGGAGGGGAGCACAGATACGCAGTATTTT.

This clonotype was observed at least ten times. V gene TRBV4-1 combines with J gene TRBJ2-5; no reliable D call. V was trimmed by 1 base and J by 2 bases, leaving 8 bases between them. The length of the CDR3 is 14 residues. Germline loops: CDR1 MGHRA, CDR2 YSYEKL. As DNA, the CDR3 is TGCGCCAGCAGCCAAGGGTCCCAGCAAGAGACCCAGTACTTC. It codes for CASSQGSQQETQYF.

This clonotype was seen only once. This chain uses TRBV9 with TRBJ2-1; 8 positions agree with TRBD2. The germline CDR1 and CDR2 sequences are SGDLS and YYNGEE. The CDR3 runs 16 residues. V shed 4 bases and J 8 bases; nucleotides not matched to a gene: 14. Here the CDR3 DNA reads TGTGCCAGCAGCCGTTCCGGGACTAGAGGGCGCGATGAGCAGTTCTTC. This codes for CASSRSGTRGRDEQFF.

The rearrangement links TRBV5-4 to TRBJ2-1; TRBD1 is a possible D gene (6 bases). V shed 0 bases and J shed 2 bases, with 9 bases lying between them. This CDR3 is built from 15 residues. Germline-derived CDR1 and CDR2 are SGHNT and YYREEE (reference sequence). CDR3 nucleotides: TGTGCCAGCAGCTTGGACAGGGACGCCTACAATGAGCAGTTCTTC. This encodes CASSLDRDAYNEQFF. Drawing the rest from reference TRBV5-4 and TRBJ2-1, the complete variable domain is ETGVTQSPTHLIKTRGQQVTLRCSSQSGHNTVSWYQQALGQGPQFIFQYYREEENGRGNFPPRFSGLQFPNYSSELNVNALELDDSALYLCASSLDRDAYNEQFFGPGTRLTVL.

The V call is TRBV7-2, the J call TRBJ2-5; 10 bases are shared with TRBD1. CDR1 is SGHTA and CDR2 is FQGNSA in the germline V gene. The CDR3 sequence is 15 residues long. V was pared by 4 bases and J by 3 bases, with 5 bases of the junction left unmatched. This CDR3 reads CASSWGGTGEETQYF. In DNA, the CDR3 is TGTGCCAGCAGCTGGGGCGGGACAGGGGAAGAGACCCAGTACTTC.

This clonotype was seen repeatedly, ten times or more. This chain joins TRBV12-3 or TRBV12-4 and TRBJ2-1; D is uncertain. With 6 bases removed from V and 10 bases from J, the gap between germline ends came to 19 bases. The CDR3 spans 14 residues. CDR3 amino acids: CASSPLPPGQEQFF. CDR3 DNA: TGTGCCAGCAGCCCACTACCTCCGGGCCAAGAGCAGTTCTTC.

Remarks on this clonotype: The conserved closing phenylalanine or tryptophan is absent in this CDR3, likely reflecting a read error. The V gene is TRBV28, the J gene TRBJ1-2; 12 nucleotides match TRBD1. The length of the CDR3 is 19 residues. Trimming removed 6 bases from V and 0 bases from J; junction bases left unmatched: 14. CDR1 MDHEN and CDR2 SYDVKM come from the germline V gene. CDR3 bases: TGTGCCAGCAGAACCCCATCCGGGACAGGGGGCGTAGCTAACTATGGCTACACCGTC. It encodes CASRTPSGTGGVANYGYTV.

This clonotype was seen a few times. The rearrangement joins TRBV7-3 to TRBJ1-2; 7 bases align to TRBD1. After removal of 2 bases from V and 6 bases from J, the junction contained 6 bases not matched to a gene. Germline CDR1 is SGHTA and CDR2 is FQGTGA. The CDR3 loop spans 14 amino acids. DNA of the CDR3: TGTGCCAGCAGCTTACTAGGGGGCGCGGATGGCTACACCTTC. It specifies CASSLLGGADGYTF.

The chain uses TRBV6-1 and TRBJ2-1; D might be TRBD1 (6 bases). The CDR3 runs to 15 residues. In germline, CDR1 is MNHNS, CDR2 SASEGT. Trimming pared 2 bases from V and 0 bases from J, leaving 8 bases between. The CDR3 DNA sequence: TGTGCCAGCAGTGAATACAGGGACTCCTACAATGAGCAGTTCTTC. Protein product: CASSEYRDSYNEQFF.

This chain connects TRBV10-3 to TRBJ2-7, with 9 bases that match TRBD1. CDR3 size: 13 residues. Germline-derived CDR1 and CDR2 are ENHRY and SYGVKD. V gave up 10 bases and J gave up 0 bases; unmatched junction bases: 4. CDR3: CATQGADSYEQYF. The CDR3 region has the DNA TGTGCCACACAGGGGGCGGACTCCTACGAGCAGTACTTC.

The chain joins TRBV3-1 to TRBJ2-5; TRBD2 agrees at 13 bases. Trimming took 4 bases from V and 5 from J; bases not matched to a gene: 1. Germline assignment: CDR1 LGHDT and CDR2 YNNKEL (reference sequence). The CDR3 covers 14 residues. Here the CDR3 reads CASSLLAGGETQYF. CDR3 coding DNA: TGTGCCAGCAGCCTACTAGCGGGGGGGGAGACCCAGTACTTC.

The V call is TRBV27, the J call TRBJ2-3; the D is unclear. The CDR3 runs to 14 residues. Germline lookup yields CDR1 MNHEY and CDR2 SMNVEV (reference sequence). The ends were cut back, 4 bases at V and 0 bases at J, with 8 bases in the middle. Here the CDR3 reads CASSSDTSTDTQYF. CDR3 in DNA: TGTGCCAGCAGTTCCGATACCAGCACAGATACGCAGTATTTT.

This clonotype was counted only a few times. The chain carries TRBV4-1 and TRBJ2-7; the D gene is possibly TRBD2 (6 bases). Germline V CDR1 and CDR2: MGHRA, YSYEKL. Between the trimmed V and J ends, which lost 0 bases and 3 bases, there was a span of 21 bases. The CDR3 has 18 amino acids. The CDR3 coding sequence is TGCGCCAGCAGCCAAGAGGGCCGACCTGGGACTGGTTACTACGAGCAGTACTTC. Translated, it gives CASSQEGRPGTGYYEQYF.

The chain couples TRBV30 to TRBJ1-2, with D hard to call. Germline assignment: CDR1 GTSNPN and CDR2 SVGIG (reference sequence). V was trimmed by 2 bases and J by 1 base, leaving 5 bases between them. This CDR3 region has 12 residues. CDR3 coding DNA: TGTGCCTGGAGTTTCAGTAACTATGGCTACACCTTC. Translated, it gives CAWSFSNYGYTF.

The table lists this clonotype with a few counts. The J gene is TRBJ2-3, the V gene TRBV7-8; 7 bases match TRBD2. The V gene's germline CDR1 is SGHVS and CDR2 FQNEAQ. This CDR3 contains 16 residues. V trimming: 6 bases; J trimming: 1 base; junction bases outside the gene matches: 10. CDR3 protein: CASSMKSLAGTDTQYF. Written as DNA, the CDR3 is TGTGCCAGCAGTATGAAGAGTCTAGCGGGCACAGATACGCAGTATTTT.

This clonotype was detected ten times or more. The CDR3 nucleotides read TGTGCCAGCAGCCCTGCGGGGGGCACTGAAGCTTTCTTT. Its translation: CASSPAGGTEAFF. The chain has TRBV7-9 and TRBJ1-1; TRBD1 might be the D (5 bases). Germline-derived CDR1 and CDR2 are SEHNR and FQNEAQ (reference sequence). The V and J ends lost 5 bases and 4 bases respectively, with 11 bases between them. This CDR3 spans 13 amino acids.

CDR3 amino acids: CASSTHRGENEKLFF. The CDR3, as DNA: TGTGCCAGCAGCACGCACAGGGGGGAAAATGAAAAACTGTTTTTT. The chain combines TRBV12-3 or TRBV12-4 with TRBJ1-4; TRBD1 aligns across 8 bases. The CDR3 runs 15 residues. With 6 bases clipped from V and 5 bases from J, the junction kept 8 bases outside the gene matches.

The table lists this clonotype with many counts. The chain uses TRBV20-1 and TRBJ1-4; D might be TRBD1 (5 bases). V lost 2 bases and J 8 bases, leaving 12 bases between the germline ends. From germline, CDR1 is DFQATT and CDR2 SNEGSKA (reference sequence). The CDR3 spans 13 residues. For the CDR3, the DNA is TGCAGTGCTAGACCCGGGACGGAGGAAAAACTGTTTTTT. It codes for CSARPGTEEKLFF.

The V and J genes are TRBV11-1 and TRBJ2-1; TRBD2 matches 7 bases. Germline assignment: CDR1 SGHAT and CDR2 FQDESV (reference sequence). Unmatched junction bases numbered 13, after V lost 5 bases and J lost 0 bases. The CDR3 covers 18 residues. CDR3 coding DNA: TGTGCCAGCAGCCCCCCCTTCCGGGACTACAGCTCCTACAATGAGCAGTTCTTC. Its translation: CASSPPFRDYSSYNEQFF.

This sequence joins TRBV20-1 and TRBJ2-7, with D tentatively TRBD1 (6 bases). Trimming left V 5 bases short and J 4 bases short, with 18 bases between. The CDR3 totals 14 residues. Germline V lookup: CDR1 DFQATT, CDR2 SNEGSKA (reference sequence). In DNA, the CDR3 is TGCAGTGCTCGGACCGCAATGGGGACATACGAGCAGTACTTC. This gives the protein CSARTAMGTYEQYF.

This clonotype was observed at least ten times. This chain links TRBV4-2 with TRBJ2-1, with D perhaps matching TRBD2 (5 bases). Trimming pared 0 bases from V and 4 bases from J, leaving 10 bases between. Germline CDR1 and CDR2: LGHNA and YNFKEQ. The CDR3 runs to 15 residues. The CDR3 reads CASSQEGEGYNEQFF. For the CDR3, the DNA is TGTGCCAGCAGCCAAGAGGGAGAGGGTTACAATGAGCAGTTCTTC.

The CDR3 DNA is TGTGCCAGCAGCGTGGGGGGAACAGGGGCGCTATCCTACGAGCAGTACTTC. Translated, it gives CASSVGGTGALSYEQYF. This rearrangement joins TRBV9 to TRBJ2-7, with a possible D match to TRBD1 (7 bases). Looked up from germline, CDR1 is SGDLS and CDR2 is YYNGEE. Trimming took off 2 bases at V and 1 base at J, with 19 bases between the two ends. The CDR3 is 17 amino acids.

This clonotype appeared a few times. CDR3 residues: CSARDLREATDTQYF. In nucleotides, the CDR3 is TGCAGTGCTAGAGATCTCAGGGAAGCCACAGATACGCAGTATTTT. This chain connects TRBV20-1 to TRBJ2-3; tentatively, D is TRBD1 (5 bases). Per germline, CDR1 DFQATT and CDR2 SNEGSKA (reference sequence). V dropped 0 bases and J dropped 2 bases, with 12 bases sitting between them. The CDR3 is 15 residues long.

Only a few counts were recorded for this clonotype. The V call is TRBV2, the J call TRBJ1-4, with TRBD1 matching over 9 bases. V gave up 6 bases and J gave up 7 bases; unmatched junction bases: 9. The CDR3 covers 15 residues. The germline V gene encodes CDR1 SNHLY and CDR2 FYNNEI. CDR3 bases: TGTGCCAGCAGACCCCCCGGGACAGGGCTTGAAAAACTGTTTTTT. It yields the protein CASRPPGTGLEKLFF.